This passage covers 4 T cell receptor beta chains from one sample sequenced in a study of blood T cell repertoires in COVID-19. Assay used: immunoSEQ multiplex PCR; TCRdb lists only in-frame clones, some missing. The sample lists roughly 130,000 clones; 70% to 90% were seen once. Sequenced input: PBMCs or T cells enriched from blood (not recorded which). These receptors originate from a woman aged 45-65 years with acute COVID-19.

The J gene is TRBJ2-2, the V gene TRBV18; D call uncertain. CDR1 is KGHSH, CDR2 LQKENI, per germline. The CDR3 has 14 amino acids. The V and J ends lost 2 bases and 4 bases respectively, with 8 bases between them. The CDR3 spells CASSPDSGTGELFF. The CDR3 coding sequence is TGTGCCAGCTCACCAGACTCGGGCACCGGGGAGCTGTTTTTT.

This chain uses TRBV19 with TRBJ2-1, with 9 bases fitting TRBD2. The J segment lost 6 bases and the V segment lost 3 bases, leaving 6 bases of the junction unmatched. Germline assignment: CDR1 LNHDA and CDR2 SQIVND (reference sequence). This CDR3 is 15 amino acids long. CDR3 protein: CASSIAGGPSNEQFF. The DNA of the CDR3 is TGTGCCAGTAGTATCGCGGGAGGGCCAAGCAATGAGCAGTTCTTC.

This rearrangement joins TRBV24-1 to TRBJ2-7; TRBD2 agrees at 7 bases. V trimming: 4 bases; J trimming: 4 bases; junction bases outside the gene matches: 3. CDR3 length: 13 amino acids. Germline V gene sequence: CDR1 KGHDR, CDR2 SFDVKD. CDR3 sequence reads: CATSDTGGYEQYF. The CDR3 DNA follows: TGTGCCACCAGTGACACGGGGGGTTACGAGCAGTACTTC.

The V call is TRBV5-5, the J call TRBJ1-1; D is perhaps TRBD1 (6 bases). Germline V gene data show CDR1 as SGHKS and CDR2 as YYEKEE (reference sequence). The V end lost 0 bases, the J end lost 3 bases, and 9 bases lay between the germline ends. The CDR3 consists of 14 residues. The CDR3 region is CASSLDREDTEAFF. For the CDR3, the DNA is TGTGCCAGCAGCTTGGACAGGGAAGACACTGAAGCTTTCTTT. The full variable domain, with the rest looked up from reference TRBV5-5 and TRBJ1-1, is DAGVTQSPTHLIKTRGQQVTLRCSPISGHKSVSWYQQVLGQGPQFIFQYYEKEERGRGNFPDRFSARQFPNYSSELNVNALLLGDSALYLCASSLDREDTEAFFGQGTRLTVV.